This TCR beta chain was found in a study of molecular identifiers for immune sequencing clone quantification. This clonotype came up a few times. Previously published methods and listed TCR primers were used for the bulk TCR libraries. TCRdb independently ran MiXCR on the PCR reads; one entry per CDR3 protein. Among some 580,000 distinct CDR3 sequences, approximately 24% were seen once, and the ten largest hold about 0.78%. From germline, CDR1 is MNHEY and CDR2 SVGAGI. Trimming removed 9 bases from V and 5 bases from J, with 19 bases in between. CDR3 length: 15 amino acids. The chain employs TRBV6-5 and TRBJ2-2; D perhaps matches TRBD2 (7 bases). The receptor's source is a human donor in good health. Some libraries in this study had Jurkat cell RNA spiked in. The sample taken for sequencing was naive CD8+ T cells from blood, with Jurkat cell RNA spiked in. Subset specified: FACS-sorted CD8+CD4-CCR7+CD45RA+ naive T cells. CDR3 sequence (DNA): TGTGCCAGTTCGGGCGGGGGCCCTTGGACCGGGGAGCTGTTTTTT. As protein: CASSGGGPWTGELFF.